The 9 T cell receptor beta chains presented below share a single source sample, sequenced in a study of blood T cell repertoires in COVID-19. Sequenced by immunoSEQ multiplex PCR; TCRdb stores in-frame clones only, minus some. The table lists under 250,000 clones, 65% to 90% of them singletons, with over 7.5% in the top ten. Sequences were obtained from PBMCs or T cells enriched from blood (not recorded which). These receptors all stem from a woman aged 50 to 65 with acute COVID-19.

The CDR3 nucleotides are TGTGCCAGCAGTTCAGCCGGGGCGGGGAGAGCTTTCTTT. This translates into CASSSAGAGRAFF. This chain links TRBV12-3 or TRBV12-4 with TRBJ1-1, with D perhaps matching TRBD1 (5 bases). V was cut by 4 bases and J by 10 bases, with 16 bases left in between. The CDR3 is 13 amino acids.

The rearrangement links TRBV15 to TRBJ1-2; TRBD1 matches 9 bases. Germline values: CDR1 LNHNV, CDR2 YYDKDF (reference sequence). There are 16 residues in the CDR3. After removal of 6 bases from V and 4 bases from J, the junction contained 12 bases not matched to a gene. This CDR3 is CATSQPGQGVGYGYTF. CDR3 sequence (DNA): TGTGCCACCAGTCAACCGGGACAGGGAGTGGGCTATGGCTACACCTTC.

This clone was seen more than once but under ten times. The rearrangement links TRBV28 to TRBJ1-5; D is unresolved. Germline-derived CDR1 and CDR2 are MDHEN and SYDVKM. CDR3 length: 14 amino acids. With 1 base removed from V and 0 bases from J, the gap between germline ends came to 4 bases. CDR3 DNA sequence: TGTGCCAGCAGTTTATTTCATAGCAATCAGCCCCAGCATTTT. Translation: CASSLFHSNQPQHF.

This chain joins TRBV6-5 and TRBJ1-3; D is perhaps TRBD1 (5 bases). Germline V gene lookup returns CDR1 MNHEY and CDR2 SVGAGI. This CDR3 has 14 residues. Trimming cost V 5 bases and J 0 bases, with 8 bases left between them. In DNA form, the CDR3 reads TGTGCCAGCAGTACCCAGGGCTCTGGAAACACCATATATTTT. This encodes CASSTQGSGNTIYF.

The J gene is TRBJ1-6, the V gene TRBV6-5; no firm D call. The CDR3 consists of 15 residues. V lost 4 bases and J 0 bases, leaving 7 bases between the germline ends. The germline CDR1 and CDR2 sequences are MNHEY and SVGAGI. This chain's CDR3 is CASSWESSYNSPLHF. CDR3 nucleotides: TGTGCCAGCAGTTGGGAGAGCTCCTATAATTCACCCCTCCACTTT.

This chain joins TRBV9 and TRBJ2-2; 7 bases match TRBD1. V gave up 7 bases and J gave up 0 bases; unmatched junction bases: 9. CDR3 size: 16 residues. Germline V gene data show CDR1 as SGDLS and CDR2 as YYNGEE. The CDR3 protein is CASSREGGTNTGELFF. CDR3 nucleotide sequence: TGTGCCAGCTCTCGGGAAGGGGGCACGAACACCGGGGAGCTGTTTTTT.

This clone was found once. The J gene is TRBJ1-2, the V gene TRBV3-1 (or the pseudogene TRBV3-2), with 8 bases matching TRBD1. CDR3 length: 14 residues. The junction had 6 bases not matched to a gene; V was cut back by 2 bases and J by 7 bases. Germline lookup yields CDR1 LGHDT and CDR2 YNNKEL (reference sequence). CDR3 protein: CASSQMTGVVGYTF. CDR3 nucleotide sequence: TGTGCCAGCAGCCAAATGACAGGGGTAGTTGGCTACACCTTC.

The gene calls are TRBV3-1 (or the pseudogene TRBV3-2) and TRBJ1-5; D unresolved. Germline V CDR1 and CDR2: LGHDT, YNNKEL (reference sequence). The CDR3 has 13 amino acids. Trimming removed 0 bases at V and 6 bases at J, with 6 bases between. This chain's CDR3 is CASSQDRSQPQHF. The CDR3 region has the DNA TGTGCCAGCAGCCAAGACAGATCTCAGCCCCAGCATTTT.

This clone was seen only a few times. The chain links TRBV10-1 to TRBJ1-2; 7 nucleotides match TRBD1. V shed 4 bases and J 2 bases; nucleotides not matched to a gene: 1. Germline lookup yields CDR1 WNHNN and CDR2 SYGVQD (reference sequence). The CDR3 has 13 residues. The DNA of the CDR3 is TGCGCCAGCAGTGCACAGGGGAACTATGGCTACACCTTC. Amino acids: CASSAQGNYGYTF.